This TCR beta chain was captured by sequencing in a study of CD8+ T cells in alopecia areata. This clone was seen a handful of times. Germline V lookup: CDR1 MGHDK, CDR2 SYGVNS. Trimming pared 8 bases from V and 0 bases from J, leaving 8 bases between. The CDR3 runs 13 residues. As to treatment: oral pan-JAK inhibitor, 5-10 mg twice daily. The authors extracted RNA and reverse transcribed it into cDNA as the sequencing template. TCRdb's table, derived via immunoSEQ multiplex PCR, lists solely in-frame clones and lacks some. The sample lists about 180,000 clones, around 51% occurring once. This TCR was recovered from a human donor with alopecia areata. The sequenced sample was CD8+ T cells sorted from blood, obtained at roughly week 52, from a patient treated with tofacitinib. This chain uses TRBV25-1 with TRBJ2-1; D perhaps matches TRBD2 (5 bases). CDR3 nucleotides: TGTGCCAGCGGACTCAGCTCCTACAATGAGCAGTTCTTC. Translation: CASGLSSYNEQFF.